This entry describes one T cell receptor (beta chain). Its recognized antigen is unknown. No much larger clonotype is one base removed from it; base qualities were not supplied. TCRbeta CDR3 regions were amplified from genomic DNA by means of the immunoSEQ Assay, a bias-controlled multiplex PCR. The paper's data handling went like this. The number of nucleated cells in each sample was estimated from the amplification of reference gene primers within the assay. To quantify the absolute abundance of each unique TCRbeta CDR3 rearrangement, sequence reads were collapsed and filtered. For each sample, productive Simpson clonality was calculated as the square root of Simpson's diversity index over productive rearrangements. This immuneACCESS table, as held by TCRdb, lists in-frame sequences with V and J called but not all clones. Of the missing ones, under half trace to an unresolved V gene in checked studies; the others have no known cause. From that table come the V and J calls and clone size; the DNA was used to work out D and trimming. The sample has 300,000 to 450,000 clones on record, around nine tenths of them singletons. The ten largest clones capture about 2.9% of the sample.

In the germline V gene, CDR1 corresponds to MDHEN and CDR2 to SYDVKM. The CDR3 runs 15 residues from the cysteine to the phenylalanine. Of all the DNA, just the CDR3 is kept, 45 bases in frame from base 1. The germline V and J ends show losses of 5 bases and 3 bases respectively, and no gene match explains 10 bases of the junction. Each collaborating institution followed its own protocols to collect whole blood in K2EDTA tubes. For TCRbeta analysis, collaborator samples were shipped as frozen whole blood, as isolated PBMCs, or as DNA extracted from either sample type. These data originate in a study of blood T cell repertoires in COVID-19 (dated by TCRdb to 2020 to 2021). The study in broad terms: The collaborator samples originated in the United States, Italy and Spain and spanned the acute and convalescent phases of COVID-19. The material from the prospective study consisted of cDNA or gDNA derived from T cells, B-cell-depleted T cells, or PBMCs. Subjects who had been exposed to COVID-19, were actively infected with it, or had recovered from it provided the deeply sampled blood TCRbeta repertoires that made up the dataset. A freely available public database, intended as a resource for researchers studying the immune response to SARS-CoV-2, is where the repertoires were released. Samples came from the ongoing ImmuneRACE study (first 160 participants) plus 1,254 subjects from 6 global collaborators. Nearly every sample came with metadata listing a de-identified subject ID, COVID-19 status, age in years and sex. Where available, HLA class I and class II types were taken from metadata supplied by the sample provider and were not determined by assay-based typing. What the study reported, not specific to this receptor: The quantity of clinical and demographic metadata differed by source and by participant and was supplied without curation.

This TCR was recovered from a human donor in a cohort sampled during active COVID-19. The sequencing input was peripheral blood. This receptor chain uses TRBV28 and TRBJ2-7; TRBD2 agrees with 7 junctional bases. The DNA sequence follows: TGTGCCAGCAGTCCACCGGGACTACCCCTCTACGAGCAGTACTTC. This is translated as CASSPPGLPLYEQYF. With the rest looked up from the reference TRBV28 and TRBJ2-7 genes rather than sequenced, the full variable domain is DVKVTQSSRYLVKRTGEKVFLECVQDMDHENMFWYRQDPGLGLRLIYFSYDVKMKEKGDIPEGYSVSREKKERFSLILESASTNQTSMYLCASSPPGLPLYEQYFGPGTRLTVT.